The 12 T cell receptor beta chains reported below all come from one sample, sequenced in a study of blood T cell repertoires in COVID-19. Profiled with immunoSEQ multiplex PCR; TCRdb holds only in-frame clones, not every one. The sample lists 50,000 to 70,000 clones; 87% were seen once. Sequencing used peripheral blood. The receptors come from a man aged 55 to 70 with active or convalescent COVID-19.

CDR3 in DNA: TGTGCCAGCAGCGCGGGACGGCACAATGAGCAGTTCTTC. Protein: CASSAGRHNEQFF. The chain combines TRBV2 with TRBJ2-1, with a possible D match to TRBD2 (6 bases). This CDR3 spans 13 amino acids. Trimming pared 6 bases from V and 5 bases from J, leaving 11 bases between. CDR1 is SNHLY, CDR2 FYNNEI, per germline. Combining the CDR3 with reference TRBV2 and TRBJ2-1 gives the whole variable domain EPEVTQTPSHQVTQMGQEVILRCVPISNHLYFYWYRQILGQKVEFLVSFYNNEISEKSEIFDDQFSVERPDGSNFTLKIRSTKLEDSAMYFCASSAGRHNEQFFGPGTRLTVL.

The chain carries TRBV30 and TRBJ2-1; D may be TRBD2 (6 bases). With 3 bases removed from V and 2 bases from J, the gap between germline ends came to 11 bases. Germline V gene lookup returns CDR1 GTSNPN and CDR2 SVGIG (reference sequence). The CDR3 loop spans 14 amino acids. The CDR3 region has the DNA TGTGCCTGGAGGGGACTGTCAGCCTACAATGAGCAGTTCTTC. Amino acids: CAWRGLSAYNEQFF.

The V call is TRBV2, the J call TRBJ2-5, with a possible D match to TRBD2 (10 bases). With 6 bases removed from V and 7 bases from J, the gap between germline ends came to 30 bases. From germline, CDR1 is SNHLY and CDR2 FYNNEI. The CDR3 is 18 residues long. The CDR3 nucleotides read TGTGCCAGCAGCTACCCGGGACAGGGCTTAGCGGGGGGAGGGACCCAGTACTTC. Its translation is CASSYPGQGLAGGGTQYF.

This chain links TRBV27 with TRBJ2-3; 7 bases match TRBD2. From germline, CDR1 is MNHEY and CDR2 SMNVEV (reference sequence). V gave up 3 bases and J gave up 2 bases; unmatched junction bases: 8. This CDR3 has 16 amino acids. CDR3 sequence: CASSFLGGGPTDTQYF. The CDR3 DNA reads as TGTGCCAGCAGTTTTCTGGGCGGGGGACCCACAGATACGCAGTATTTT.

V gene TRBV5-1 combines with J gene TRBJ2-7, with D perhaps TRBD2 (6 bases). Per germline, CDR1 SGHRS and CDR2 YFSETQ. Trimming pared 2 bases from V and 7 bases from J, leaving 19 bases between. The CDR3 covers 15 residues. CDR3 in amino acids: CASSFTGTSRAEQYF. CDR3 coding DNA: TGCGCCAGCAGCTTCACCGGGACTTCGAGAGCGGAGCAGTACTTC.

The rearrangement links TRBV5-1 to TRBJ1-4; TRBD1 agrees at 7 bases. CDR3 size: 16 residues. V lost 6 bases, J lost 0 bases, and 8 bases stayed unmatched. Germline V lookup: CDR1 SGHRS, CDR2 YFSETQ. CDR3 DNA sequence: TGCGCCAGCACGTTTACAGGGGCTGCAACTAATGAAAAACTGTTTTTT. Amino acid sequence: CASTFTGAATNEKLFF. Full variable domain (missing parts from reference TRBV5-1 and TRBJ1-4): KAGVTQTPRYLIKTRGQQVTLSCSPISGHRSVSWYQQTPGQGLQFLFEYFSETQRNKGNFPGRFSGRQFSNSRSEMNVSTLELGDSALYLCASTFTGAATNEKLFFGSGTQLSVL.

The rearrangement links TRBV18 to TRBJ1-1, with 11 bases identical to TRBD1. Germline assignment: CDR1 KGHSH and CDR2 LQKENI. This CDR3 has 15 amino acids. V was pared by 6 bases and J by 4 bases, with 7 bases of the junction left unmatched. This CDR3 is CASSEGTGGSTEAFF. DNA for the CDR3: TGTGCCAGCTCTGAGGGGACAGGGGGATCCACTGAAGCTTTCTTT.

This sequence joins TRBV14 and TRBJ2-7; D not certain. Germline values: CDR1 SGHDN, CDR2 FVKESK. The CDR3 spans 12 residues. The ends were cut back, 3 bases at V and 3 bases at J, with 6 bases in the middle. CDR3 nucleotide sequence: TGTGCCAGCAGCCATTATAACTACGAGCAGTACTTC. Translated: CASSHYNYEQYF.

V and J are TRBV27 and TRBJ1-2, with D perhaps TRBD1 (5 bases). V lost 0 bases to trimming and J lost 4 bases, with 9 bases between them. The CDR3 has 14 residues. Germline assignment: CDR1 MNHEY and CDR2 SMNVEV (reference sequence). The CDR3 sequence is CASSLSGASYGYTF. For the CDR3, the DNA is TGTGCCAGCAGTTTATCTGGGGCTAGCTATGGCTACACCTTC.

This chain connects TRBV7-3 to TRBJ2-7, with a possible D match to TRBD2 (7 bases). CDR3 length: 14 amino acids. Germline CDR1 reads SGHTA; CDR2 reads FQGTGA. V lost 6 bases and J lost 7, with 19 bases in between. CDR3 nucleotides: TGTGCCAGCAGTCGGGACAAGAAGGGAGGGGAGCAGTACTTC. This translates into CASSRDKKGGEQYF.

The chain uses TRBV27 and TRBJ1-4; tentative D call: TRBD1 (6 bases). The germline gives CDR1 MNHEY, CDR2 SMNVEV (reference sequence). The length of the CDR3 is 14 residues. Trimming left V 4 bases short and J 2 bases short, with 8 bases between. CDR3 protein: CASSYRDTNEKLFF. CDR3 in DNA: TGTGCCAGCAGTTACAGGGATACTAATGAAAAACTGTTTTTT.

The chain employs TRBV18 and TRBJ2-7; tentative D call: TRBD2 (5 bases). The CDR3 is made up of 14 amino acids. Germline CDR1 KGHSH, CDR2 LQKENI. The V end lost 2 bases, the J end lost 5 bases, and 13 bases lay between the germline ends. DNA of the CDR3: TGTGCCAGCTCACCATATCGGGATTCCAACGAGCAGTACTTC. Translating gives CASSPYRDSNEQYF.